This record looks at one TCR beta chain sequence and its context. This entry belongs to a study of blood T cell repertoires in COVID-19. Study context: The analysed material was cDNA or gDNA that came from T cells, B-cell-depleted T cells, or PBMCs.

Trimming removed 1 base from V and 7 bases from J, with 16 bases in between. The CDR3 has 16 amino acids. Germline V lookup: CDR1 SGHAT, CDR2 FQNNGV. The assay was immunoSEQ multiplex PCR, and TCRdb's table has in-frame clones only and misses some. The table has roughly 250,000 clones, about 87% seen once. Sequencing input: peripheral blood. This sequence joins TRBV11-2 and TRBJ2-2; the D gene is possibly TRBD1 (7 bases). The source is a woman in her 40s with acute or convalescent COVID-19. The CDR3 region is CASSLGGGGAGGELFF. Here the CDR3 DNA reads TGTGCCAGCAGCTTAGGTGGAGGGGGCGCCGGCGGGGAGCTGTTTTTT.